This record looks at one T cell receptor (beta chain) sequence and its context. This specimen comes from a study of control samples from healthy donors and cancer patients. Only in-frame clones appear in the TCRdb table, and some are missing; sequencing was by immunoSEQ multiplex PCR. The sample lists about 120,000 clones, more than 75% seen once, with 2% to 2.5% in the top ten. The CDR3 covers 13 residues. Germline-derived CDR1 and CDR2 are SGHTA and FQGNSA. V lost 4 bases, J lost 4 bases, and 9 bases lay in between. V gene TRBV7-2 combines with J gene TRBJ2-3; D not certain. This clonotype was obtained from a woman aged 70-85 years in good health. The sample consisted of blood. In DNA, the CDR3 is TGTGCCAGCAGCTCGGGCAGTTCAGATACGCAGTATTTT. This sequence encodes CASSSGSSDTQYF.